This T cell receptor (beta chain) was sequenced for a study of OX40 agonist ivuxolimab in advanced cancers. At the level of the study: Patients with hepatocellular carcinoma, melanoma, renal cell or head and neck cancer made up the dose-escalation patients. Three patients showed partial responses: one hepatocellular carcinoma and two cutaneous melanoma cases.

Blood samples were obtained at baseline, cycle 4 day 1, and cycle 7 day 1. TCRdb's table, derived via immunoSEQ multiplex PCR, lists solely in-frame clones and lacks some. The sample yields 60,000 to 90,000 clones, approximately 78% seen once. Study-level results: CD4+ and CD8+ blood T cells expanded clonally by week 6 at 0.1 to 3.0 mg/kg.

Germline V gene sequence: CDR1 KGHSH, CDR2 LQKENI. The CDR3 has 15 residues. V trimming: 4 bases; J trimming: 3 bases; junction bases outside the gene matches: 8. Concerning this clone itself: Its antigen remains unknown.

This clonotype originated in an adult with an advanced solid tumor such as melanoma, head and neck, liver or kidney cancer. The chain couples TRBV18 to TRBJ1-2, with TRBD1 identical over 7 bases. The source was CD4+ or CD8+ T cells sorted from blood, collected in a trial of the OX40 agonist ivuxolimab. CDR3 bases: TGTGCCAGCTCACTCAGACAGGGTGGTGACTATGGCTACACCTTC. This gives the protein CASSLRQGGDYGYTF. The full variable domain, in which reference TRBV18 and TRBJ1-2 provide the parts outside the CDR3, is NAGVMQNPRHLVRRRGQEARLRCSPMKGHSHVYWYRQLPEEGLKFMVYLQKENIIDESGMPKERFSAEFPKEGPSILRIQQVVRGDSAAYFCASSLRQGGDYGYTFGSGTRLTVV.